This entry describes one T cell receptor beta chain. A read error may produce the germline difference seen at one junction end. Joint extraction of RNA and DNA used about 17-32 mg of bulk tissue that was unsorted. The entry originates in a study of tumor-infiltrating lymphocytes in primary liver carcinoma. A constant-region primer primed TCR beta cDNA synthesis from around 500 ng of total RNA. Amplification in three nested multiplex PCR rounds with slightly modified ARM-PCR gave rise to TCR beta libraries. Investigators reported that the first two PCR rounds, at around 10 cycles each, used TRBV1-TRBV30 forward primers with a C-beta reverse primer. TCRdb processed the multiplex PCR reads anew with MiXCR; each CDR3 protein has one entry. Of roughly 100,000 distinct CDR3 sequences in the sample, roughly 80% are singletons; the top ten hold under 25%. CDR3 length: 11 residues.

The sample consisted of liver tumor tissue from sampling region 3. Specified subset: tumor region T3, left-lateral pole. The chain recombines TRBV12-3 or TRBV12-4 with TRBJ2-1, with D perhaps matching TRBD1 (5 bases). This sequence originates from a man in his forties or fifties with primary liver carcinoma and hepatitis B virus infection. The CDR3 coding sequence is TGTGCCAGCAATAGGGGCAATGAGCACTTCTTC. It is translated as CASNRGNEHFF.